The 3 T cell receptor beta chains given below trace back to one sample, sequenced in a study of blood T cell repertoires in COVID-19. Profiling relied on immunoSEQ multiplex PCR, and the TCRdb table lists in-frame clones only, not all of them. The profile shows under 300,000 clones, about 83% of them singletons. Sequences were obtained from peripheral blood. Source of these receptors: a man under 40 who had recovered from COVID-19.

The CDR3: CASISDRGLNTIYF. In nucleotides, the CDR3 is TGTGCCAGCATATCTGACAGGGGATTAAACACCATATATTTT. The rearrangement uses TRBV5-8 and TRBJ1-3, with 8 bases aligning to TRBD1. The CDR3 loop spans 14 amino acids. The J segment lost 6 bases and the V segment lost 6 bases, leaving 8 bases of the junction unmatched. CDR1 SGHTS and CDR2 YDEGEE come from the germline V gene.

The V and J genes are TRBV6-2 or TRBV6-3 and TRBJ2-1; 11 bases map to TRBD2. V gave up 2 bases and J gave up 6 bases; unmatched junction bases: 6. The CDR3 has 16 amino acids. The germline V gene encodes CDR1 MNHEY and CDR2 SVGEGT. CDR3 in amino acids: CASSYHSGGARNEQFF. The CDR3 DNA reads as TGTGCCAGCAGTTACCATAGCGGGGGGGCTCGCAATGAGCAGTTCTTC.

This clone showed up many times. This chain uses TRBV11-3 with TRBJ1-1, with 7 bases aligning to TRBD1. Germline lookup yields CDR1 SGHNT and CDR2 YENEEA. V was clipped by 3 bases and J by 5 bases; unmatched bases: 3. The CDR3 spans 13 residues. CDR3 sequence reads: CASSFEQGTEAFF. The CDR3 coding sequence is TGTGCCAGCAGCTTTGAACAGGGGACTGAAGCTTTCTTT.